Listed below are T cell receptor beta chains from one sample, sequenced in a study of regulatory T cells in long-lasting Graves disease. TCRdb redid the calling of the multiplex PCR reads with MiXCR, one entry per CDR3 protein. This sample has about 240,000 distinct CDR3 sequences, with 20% found just once. The sequencing used peripheral blood mononuclear cells (PBMCs), collected at new diagnosis, from a patient treated with antithyroid drugs. The origin of the receptors is a female donor with Graves disease. The CDR3 runs from the conserved cysteine through the conserved F or W. A D gene is named only where the DNA matches it firmly. Clone size appears in some rows only: once, few, many, or a class for an expanded clone.

>14|-|TRBV6-9|TRBJ1-1|many
TGTGCCAGCAGTTATGAAGGGGGGAGCACTGAAGCTTTCTTT
CASSYEGGSTEAFF
>16|-|TRBV7-9|TRBJ1-2|few
TGTGCCAGCAGCTTAGTGGGGGGCCGTTCTAACTATGGCTACACCTTC
CASSLVGGRSNYGYTF
>16|TRBD1|TRBV5-1|TRBJ2-5|few
TGCGCCAGCAGCCGGTTGAGGACAGGGGGGATTGAGACCCAGTACTTC
CASSRLRTGGIETQYF
>15|TRBD2|TRBV29-1|TRBJ2-7|many
TGCAGCGTTGAAGATGTGACTAGCCGACCAGCGGGGCAGTACTTC
CSVEDVTSRPAGQYF
>15|TRBD2|TRBV11-3|TRBJ2-7|many
TGTGCCAGCAGCTTACTGTCTAGCGGGACTCACGAGCAGTACTTC
CASSLLSSGTHEQYF
>14|-|TRBV30|TRBJ2-5|many
TGTGCCGAACAACCTCGACACGGCTTGAAGACCCAGTACTTC
CAEQPRHGLKTQYF
>16|-|TRBV10-3|TRBJ2-1|-
TGTGCCATCAGTGACCAGATCCGGACACCTACGAATGAGCAGTTCTTC
CAISDQIRTPTNEQFF
>14|-|TRBV7-9|TRBJ2-5|-
TGTGCCAGCAGGGACCGGACAGACCAAGAGACCCAGTACTTC
CASRDRTDQETQYF
>12|-|TRBV29-1|TRBJ2-7|many
TGCAGCGTCATCGGCGGGTCCTACGAGCAGTACTTC
CSVIGGSYEQYF
>14|TRBD1|TRBV24-1|TRBJ2-1|many
TGTGCCACCAGTCGAATTGGACAGGCCAATGAGCAGTTCTTC
CATSRIGQANEQFF
>15|TRBD1|TRBV4-1|TRBJ1-2|many
TGCGCCAGCAGCCAGAACCGGGACAGAAACTATGGCTACACCTTC
CASSQNRDRNYGYTF
>14|-|TRBV11-1|TRBJ2-1|many
TGTGCCAGCAGCCCCTGGGGCTCCTACAATGAGCAGTTCTTC
CASSPWGSYNEQFF
>14|-|TRBV2|TRBJ1-5|many
TGTGCCAGCAGTGAAGCAACAGGGAGGCAGCCCCAGCATTTT
CASSEATGRQPQHF
>16|-|TRBV5-1|TRBJ2-6|many
TGCGCCAGCAGCCGCCTACCTTTCTCTGGGGCCAACGTCCTGACTTTC
CASSRLPFSGANVLTF
>13|-|TRBV6-1|TRBJ1-1|many
TGTGCCACCCAAACGACAGAGAACACTGAAGCTTTCTTT
CATQTTENTEAFF
>17|TRBD2|TRBV28|TRBJ2-2|many
TGTGCCAGCAGTTTCCCCAAAAGCGGGAGGTTCACCGGGGAGCTGTTTTTT
CASSFPKSGRFTGELFF
>16|-|TRBV7-2|TRBJ2-3|many
TGTGCCAGCCGGGGGTCGCGCTCCCTTGTCGCAGATACGCAGTATTTT
CASRGSRSLVADTQYF
>12|-|TRBV7-9|TRBJ2-7|-
TGTGCCAGCAGCTTAGCTGAGGCGGGGCTGTACTTC
CASSLAEAGLYF
>15|-|TRBV7-8|TRBJ2-5|many
TGTGCCAGCAGTCCAGAGTACAGGACCCAAGAGACCCAGTACTTC
CASSPEYRTQETQYF
>15|TRBD1|TRBV27|TRBJ2-2|many
TGTGCCAGCAGTCGATGGGACAGGGGTTCCGGGGAGCTGTTTTTT
CASSRWDRGSGELFF
>14|TRBD1|TRBV7-3|TRBJ1-2|-
TGTGCCAGCAGCTTAGCAGGGGGATTTGATGGCTACACCTTC
CASSLAGGFDGYTF
>14|TRBD1|TRBV20-1|TRBJ2-3|many
TGCAGTGCCCGCCGACAGGGGCTGGGGGATACGCAGTATTTT
CSARRQGLGDTQYF
>13|-|TRBV20-1|TRBJ1-1|-
TGCAGTGCCTATCCCGGACGAGGGTCTGAAGCTTTCTTT
CSAYPGRGSEAFF
>14|-|TRBV7-2|TRBJ2-7|-
TGTGCCAGCAGCTGGGGGGTTAGCTCCTACGAGCAGTACTTC
CASSWGVSSYEQYF
>13|-|TRBV20-1|TRBJ2-3|-
TGCAGCGCCAGAGGGTACGAGACGGATACGCAGTATTTT
CSARGYETDTQYF
>13|-|TRBV9|TRBJ1-1|-
TGTGCCAGCAGCTTGGAGACAGTCACTGAAGCTTTCTTT
CASSLETVTEAFF
>14|-|TRBV24-1|TRBJ2-2|few
TGTGCCACCAGTCTCAGGAGGGGCTCCGGGGAGCTGTTTTTT
CATSLRRGSGELFF
>15|-|TRBV5-6|TRBJ1-4|-
TGTGCCAGCAGCTTGGCCAAGAGACCAAGGGAAAAACTGTTTTTT
CASSLAKRPREKLFF
>14|-|TRBV6-7|TRBJ2-1|many
TGTGCCAGCGGTCTGGGGGCAACCTACAATGAGCAGTTCTTC
CASGLGATYNEQFF
>16|-|TRBV5-1|TRBJ2-5|many
TGCGCCAGCAGCTTGTTCTCCGGCGGCAACCAAGAGACCCAGTACTTC
CASSLFSGGNQETQYF
>15|-|TRBV3-1|TRBJ2-3|many
TGTGCCAGCAGCCAATATGCGGGCAGTACAGATACGCAGTATTTT
CASSQYAGSTDTQYF
>14|-|TRBV6-2/TRBV6-3|TRBJ2-1|-
TGTGCCAGCAGTGACGAGGGGGTCTACAATGAGCAGTTCTTC
CASSDEGVYNEQFF
>15|TRBD1|TRBV9|TRBJ2-1|many
TGTGCCAGCAGCGTAGAGGGGACAGGGTTGGGTGAGCAGTTCTTC
CASSVEGTGLGEQFF
>14|-|TRBV18|TRBJ1-5|many
TGTGCCAGCTCATCGACCGACTCGAGACAGCCCCAGCATTTT
CASSSTDSRQPQHF
>15|TRBD2|TRBV20-1|TRBJ2-1|many
TGCAGTGCTACCTGGACTAGCGGGAGCCCGAATGAGCAGTTCTTC
CSATWTSGSPNEQFF
>16|TRBD1|TRBV5-1|TRBJ2-1|few
TGCGCCAGCAGCTTGGGGGGACAGGGGGTATCCAATGAGCAGTTCTTC
CASSLGGQGVSNEQFF
>15|-|TRBV4-2|TRBJ1-2|few
TGTGCCAGCAGCCAGGCCGGACAGTGGGTTGATGGCTACACCTTC
CASSQAGQWVDGYTF
>16|TRBD1|TRBV5-8|TRBJ1-6|many
TGTGCCAGCAGCCTCCTTCTGACAGGGAAAAATTCACCCCTCCACTTT
CASSLLLTGKNSPLHF
>15|TRBD2|TRBV10-1|TRBJ2-5|many
TGCGCCAGCGGACGAGGGTCGGCGGGAGGAGAGACCCAGTACTTC
CASGRGSAGGETQYF
>13|TRBD1|TRBV19|TRBJ1-5|many
TGTGCCAGTAGGGGGACAGGGGGGCAGCCCCAGCATTTT
CASRGTGGQPQHF
>16|TRBD1|TRBV5-1|TRBJ2-2|-
TGCGCCAGCAGCCAAGAACAGGGGGCGCCTACCGGGGAGCTGTTTTTT
CASSQEQGAPTGELFF
>15|-|TRBV5-4|TRBJ2-3|many
TGTGCCAGCAGCGTCGACCGGGACTCCTTCGATACGCAGTATTTT
CASSVDRDSFDTQYF
>13|-|TRBV2|TRBJ1-5|many
TGTGCCAGCAGTGAAAGCCCTTGGCAGCCCCAGCATTTT
CASSESPWQPQHF
>15|-|TRBV9|TRBJ2-1|once
TGTGCCAGCAGCCCGGACGGCTGGTCCTACAATGAGCAGTTCTTC
CASSPDGWSYNEQFF
>15|-|TRBV27|TRBJ2-1|many
TGTGCCAGCAGTGGATCCGAATCCTCCTACAATGAGCAGTTCTTC
CASSGSESSYNEQFF
>14|TRBD2|TRBV20-1|TRBJ2-7|many
TGCAGTGCCGTCCGTTGGCGGGGGGCCTACGAGCAGTACTTC
CSAVRWRGAYEQYF
>16|-|TRBV30|TRBJ2-6|many
TGTGCCTGGAGTGTACCGGGGAGCTCTGGGGCCAACGTCCTGACTTTC
CAWSVPGSSGANVLTF